This TCR beta chain stems from a study of OX40 agonist ivuxolimab in advanced cancers. Profiling relied on immunoSEQ multiplex PCR, and the TCRdb table lists in-frame clones only, not all of them. The sample has 70,000 to 95,000 clones, about nine tenths seen once; the top ten hold approximately 6.5%. Per the germline V gene, CDR1 is SGHTA and CDR2 is FQGNSA. With 10 bases removed from V and 0 bases from J, the gap between germline ends came to 12 bases. The CDR3 runs to 13 residues. The sequenced sample was CD4+ or CD8+ T cells sorted from blood, obtained in a trial of the OX40 agonist ivuxolimab. This clonotype was sampled from an adult with an advanced solid tumor such as melanoma, head and neck, liver or kidney cancer. J is TRBJ1-2 and V is TRBV7-2; D is undetermined. The CDR3 loop is CAIQDGANYGYTF. The CDR3 DNA reads as TGTGCCATCCAAGACGGAGCTAACTATGGCTACACCTTC.